One sample yielded the 23 T cell receptor beta chains listed below, sequenced in a study of cytomegalovirus exposure and HLA in healthy donors. Generated by immunoSEQ multiplex PCR, the TCRdb table keeps only in-frame clones and is missing some. The table includes 65,000 to 75,000 clones, nearly 96% detected once. Sample: PBMCs. Every receptor here comes from a woman between 18 and 29 years old in good health and CMV-seropositive.

CDR3 loop: CASSRDRGLETQYF. In DNA, the CDR3 is TGTGCCAGCAGCCGCGACAGGGGATTGGAGACCCAGTACTTC. V is TRBV7-2 and J is TRBJ2-5; TRBD1 matches 8 bases. The CDR3 has 14 amino acids. Germline CDR1 SGHTA, CDR2 FQGNSA. V shed 5 bases, J shed 5 bases, and the junction held 7 bases outside the gene matches. The full variable domain, completed using reference TRBV7-2 and TRBJ2-5, is GAGVSQSPSNKVTEKGKDVELRCDPISGHTALYWYRQSLGQGLEFLIYFQGNSAPDKSGLPSDRFSAERTGGSVSTLTIQRTQQEDSAVYLCASSRDRGLETQYFGPGTRLLVL.

The V and J genes are TRBV29-1 and TRBJ1-1; D possibly corresponds to TRBD1 (6 bases). The germline V gene encodes CDR1 SQVTM and CDR2 ANQGSEA. Trimming took off 2 bases at V and 9 bases at J, with 13 bases between the two ends. The CDR3 is 12 amino acids. CDR3 sequence reads: CSVERQGKQAFF. CDR3 in DNA: TGCAGCGTTGAACGGCAGGGGAAACAAGCTTTCTTT.

The J gene is TRBJ1-2, the V gene TRBV6-5; tentatively, D is TRBD1 (5 bases). The germline V gene has CDR1 MNHEY and CDR2 SVGAGI. This CDR3 is 14 amino acids long. The V end was cut by 6 bases, the J end by 3 bases, with 14 bases between. The DNA for the CDR3 is TGTGCCAGCAGCCCAGGGTTACAAGACTATGGCTACACCTTC. Its protein is CASSPGLQDYGYTF.

V and J are TRBV5-6 and TRBJ2-1; TRBD2 matches at 7 bases. CDR1 SGHDT and CDR2 YYEEEE come from the germline V gene. The CDR3 sequence is 16 residues long. After removal of 4 bases from V and 6 bases from J, the junction contained 13 bases not matched to a gene. This CDR3 reads CASSLITGGPANEQFF. The CDR3 bases are TGTGCCAGCAGCCTGATAACGGGAGGTCCGGCCAATGAGCAGTTCTTC.

The chain joins TRBV5-6 to TRBJ2-3, with D uncertain. This CDR3 region has 13 residues. With 2 bases removed from V and 1 base from J, the gap between germline ends came to 5 bases. CDR1 SGHDT and CDR2 YYEEEE come from the germline V gene. This CDR3 reads CASSFQGTDTQYF. As DNA, the CDR3 is TGTGCCAGCAGCTTTCAGGGCACAGATACGCAGTATTTT.

This clone qualifies as medium-sized. The chain links TRBV15 to TRBJ2-3; TRBD2 aligns across 10 bases. The junction had 8 bases not matched to a gene; V was cut back by 0 bases and J by 2 bases. The CDR3 length is 18 residues. Germline CDR1 LNHNV, CDR2 YYDKDF (reference sequence). The CDR3 sequence: CATSRDTLAGALTDTQYF. CDR3 nucleotide sequence: TGTGCCACCAGCAGAGATACGCTAGCGGGAGCGCTCACAGATACGCAGTATTTT.

The V gene is TRBV6-6, the J gene TRBJ2-3; TRBD2 matches 10 bases. The CDR3 covers 14 residues. Germline CDR1 and CDR2: MNHNY and SVGAGI (reference sequence). Trimming cost V 4 bases and J 3 bases; bases outside gene matches: 1. DNA for the CDR3: TGTGCCAGCAGTTGGACTAGCGGTACAGATACGCAGTATTTT. As protein: CASSWTSGTDTQYF.

This chain uses TRBV27 with TRBJ1-6; D call uncertain. Germline-derived CDR1 and CDR2 are MNHEY and SMNVEV (reference sequence). Trimming removed 3 bases from V and 4 bases from J, with 4 bases in between. The CDR3 extends over 13 amino acids. CDR3 sequence: CASSFRYNSPLHF. CDR3 bases: TGTGCCAGCAGTTTTCGGTATAATTCACCCCTCCACTTT.

The rearrangement links TRBV27 to TRBJ1-4; D remains ambiguous. V was clipped by 8 bases and J by 4 bases, with 5 bases between them. The CDR3 has 11 amino acids. Looked up from germline, CDR1 is MNHEY and CDR2 is SMNVEV (reference sequence). The DNA of the CDR3 is TGTGCCAGCCGGGGTAATGAAAAACTGTTTTTT. This gives the protein CASRGNEKLFF. Together with reference TRBV27 and TRBJ1-4, the CDR3 gives the full variable domain: EAQVTQNPRYLITVTGKKLTVTCSQNMNHEYMSWYRQDPGLGLRQIYYSMNVEVTDKGDVPEGYKVSRKEKRNFPLILESPSPNQTSLYFCASRGNEKLFFGSGTQLSVL.

V usage is TRBV11-2 and J usage is TRBJ2-5; weak D call: TRBD2 (6 bases). The CDR3 spans 16 residues. Trimming shortened V by 1 base and J by 2 bases, and 14 bases separated the two germline ends. Germline V gene sequence: CDR1 SGHAT, CDR2 FQNNGV. The CDR3 nucleotides are TGTGCCAGCAGCTTAGCTGGGGTGGGAGGTCAAGAGACCCAGTACTTC. Protein sequence: CASSLAGVGGQETQYF.

V is TRBV19 and J is TRBJ2-1, with 13 positions matching TRBD2. Germline values: CDR1 LNHDA, CDR2 SQIVND (reference sequence). Germline trimming cut 5 bases from V and 0 bases from J; bases unmatched to any gene: 4. The CDR3 spans 17 residues. CDR3 in DNA: TGTGCCAGTAGTCCGACTAGCGGGAGGAGCTCCTACAATGAGCAGTTCTTC. This encodes CASSPTSGRSSYNEQFF.

CDR3 bases: TGTGCCAGCAGCTACTACGCCGGCAATGAAAAACTGTTTTTT. Translated, it gives CASSYYAGNEKLFF. V is TRBV13 and J is TRBJ1-4; no definite D call. Germline V gene lookup returns CDR1 PRHDT and CDR2 FYEKMQ (reference sequence). CDR3 size: 14 residues. Trimming shortened V by 4 bases and J by 5 bases, and 11 bases separated the two germline ends.

The chain joins TRBV27 to TRBJ2-1, with 9 bases matching TRBD2. J gave up 5 bases and V 2 bases, and 10 bases lay outside the gene matches. The CDR3 extends over 17 amino acids. CDR1 is MNHEY, CDR2 SMNVEV, per germline (reference sequence). The CDR3 nucleotides read TGTGCCAGCAGTTTACTTTTAGCGGGAGTCAACGACAATGAGCAGTTCTTC. Protein: CASSLLLAGVNDNEQFF.

This chain joins TRBV7-2 and TRBJ2-1, with 7 bases matching TRBD2. This CDR3 contains 14 residues. The germline V gene has CDR1 SGHTA and CDR2 FQGNSA. The V gene end was trimmed by 3 bases and the J gene end by 3 bases; junction bases not matched to a gene: 2. The CDR3 here is CASSFGLDYNEQFF. The CDR3 DNA is TGTGCCAGCAGCTTTGGACTAGACTACAATGAGCAGTTCTTC.

The chain carries TRBV6-1 and TRBJ2-7; TRBD1 agrees at 8 bases. The V and J ends lost 6 bases and 2 bases, in that order; junction bases with no gene match: 0. The CDR3 totals 12 residues. Per the germline V gene, CDR1 is MNHNS and CDR2 is SASEGT. This CDR3 reads CASRDRAYEQYF. In DNA, the CDR3 is TGTGCCAGCAGGGACAGGGCCTACGAGCAGTACTTC.

V and J are TRBV5-1 and TRBJ1-2; no definite D call. Germline CDR1 and CDR2: SGHRS and YFSETQ. V lost 1 base, J lost 3 bases, and 7 bases lay in between. The CDR3 covers 13 residues. This chain's CDR3 is CASSLNGDYGYTF. Here the CDR3 DNA reads TGCGCCAGCAGCTTGAATGGAGACTATGGCTACACCTTC.

V usage is TRBV7-9 and J usage is TRBJ2-5; perhaps TRBD1 as D (6 bases). Germline assignment: CDR1 SEHNR and CDR2 FQNEAQ (reference sequence). The CDR3 has 16 amino acids. V lost 3 bases, J lost 5 bases, and 19 bases lay in between. CDR3 loop: CASSFPRGHPRETQYF. CDR3 sequence (DNA): TGTGCCAGCAGCTTCCCTCGGGGACACCCCCGGGAGACCCAGTACTTC.

The rearrangement joins TRBV7-9 to TRBJ1-4; tentative D call: TRBD1 (5 bases). The germline CDR1 and CDR2 sequences are SEHNR and FQNEAQ (reference sequence). V was clipped by 5 bases and J by 8 bases, with 18 bases between them. The CDR3 contains 15 residues. The CDR3 loop is CASSTGHTAGEKLFF. The CDR3 nucleotides are TGTGCCAGCAGCACAGGACACACGGCGGGAGAAAAACTGTTTTTT.

The chain combines TRBV5-1 with TRBJ2-2; D unresolved. The germline CDR1 and CDR2 sequences are SGHRS and YFSETQ. This CDR3 has 17 residues. Trimming left V 2 bases short and J 0 bases short, with 14 bases between. The CDR3 coding sequence is TGCGCCAGCAGCTTATCAGGAAATATAGCGAACACCGGGGAGCTGTTTTTT. Its translation is CASSLSGNIANTGELFF.

This chain joins TRBV30 and TRBJ1-5; 7 bases are shared with TRBD1. Trimming removed 5 bases from V and 7 bases from J; junction bases left unmatched: 8. CDR1 and CDR2 from the germline V gene are GTSNPN and SVGIG (reference sequence). This CDR3 is 13 amino acids long. The CDR3 DNA reads as TGTGCCTGGGCAAAACAGGGGTCCCAGCCCCAGCATTTT. Its translation: CAWAKQGSQPQHF.

This chain connects TRBV7-9 to TRBJ2-3; no clear D. Trimming removed 5 bases from V and 0 bases from J, with 12 bases in between. Germline assignment: CDR1 SEHNR and CDR2 FQNEAQ (reference sequence). The CDR3 loop spans 15 amino acids. The DNA of the CDR3 is TGTGCCAGCAGCCTTCCTGGAGCTAGCACAGATACGCAGTATTTT. Amino acid sequence: CASSLPGASTDTQYF.

This clone has only one observation. This chain connects TRBV5-1 to TRBJ2-7, with 13 nucleotides matching TRBD2. This CDR3 has 18 amino acids. CDR1 and CDR2 from the germline V gene are SGHRS and YFSETQ. The J segment lost 5 bases and the V segment lost 2 bases, leaving 13 bases of the junction unmatched. The CDR3 spells CASSFSPGLAGTQHEQYF. The DNA for the CDR3 is TGCGCCAGCAGCTTTTCCCCGGGACTAGCGGGGACCCAACACGAGCAGTACTTC.

The chain combines TRBV29-1 with TRBJ2-1, with 9 bases matching TRBD2. The germline V gene encodes CDR1 SQVTM and CDR2 ANQGSEA. J gave up 8 bases and V 5 bases, and 13 bases lay outside the gene matches. The CDR3 runs to 15 residues. The CDR3 reads CSVRSIAGESHEQFF. DNA of the CDR3: TGCAGCGTTCGATCTATAGCGGGAGAGTCACATGAGCAGTTCTTC.